This record concerns one T cell receptor (beta chain) sequence. This entry belongs to a study of blood T cells in healthy people across ages. Alongside a J-beta primer mix, a sample-barcoded 5' primer served in a second PCR lasting 7 to 11 cycles. Tagging of each cDNA molecule was performed by a template-switch adaptor with 12 random nucleotides. Via MiXCR, TCRdb re-called the 5' RACE reads, giving one row per CDR3 protein. This table holds about 1.5 million distinct CDR3 sequences, roughly 40% found once. The V gene end was trimmed by 3 bases and the J gene end by 5 bases; junction bases not matched to a gene: 7. The germline V gene has CDR1 MGHRA and CDR2 YSYEKL. The CDR3 runs to 15 residues.

The chain uses TRBV4-1 and TRBJ2-5; 9 bases map to TRBD2. The source of this sequence is a woman aged 18-29 years in good health. Sequences were obtained from blood. The CDR3 loop is CASSHLAGPGETQYF. The CDR3 nucleotides read TGCGCCAGCAGCCATCTAGCGGGACCGGGTGAGACCCAGTACTTC.